Listed below are T cell receptor beta chains from one sample, sequenced in a study of T cell responses to AZD1222 COVID-19 vaccine. Here immunoSEQ multiplex PCR was the method, and the copy in TCRdb shows in-frame clones only, minus some. The table lists 98,000 or so clones, roughly 92% of them singletons. The sequenced sample was peripheral blood, obtained on day 0 of AZD1222 vaccination. The source is an adult in good health. Both conserved end residues are trimmed from each CDR3. Each record gives: V gene, D gene, J gene, clone size, CDR3 protein. The D gene is left open where the match is weak. Part of the rows lack a size; the others show once, few, many or a class for expanded clones.

V gene: TRBV5-4; D gene: TRBD1; J gene: TRBJ2-1; clone size: -; CDR3 protein: ASSLGTERYNEQF
V gene: TRBV29-1; D gene: -; J gene: TRBJ2-7; clone size: -; CDR3 protein: SVEIAPYEQY
V gene: TRBV16; D gene: TRBD2; J gene: TRBJ2-1; clone size: -; CDR3 protein: ASSPPSGRVHEQF
V gene: TRBV6-6; D gene: TRBD1; J gene: TRBJ1-5; clone size: -; CDR3 protein: ASSRTGDSNQPQH
V gene: TRBV28; D gene: TRBD1; J gene: TRBJ1-5; clone size: -; CDR3 protein: ASRRQGDQPQH
V gene: TRBV5-5; D gene: TRBD2; J gene: TRBJ2-1; clone size: -; CDR3 protein: ASSLVASGNDEQF
V gene: TRBV6-6; D gene: -; J gene: TRBJ1-3; clone size: -; CDR3 protein: ASSYSGGSGNTIY
V gene: TRBV3-1/TRBV3-2; D gene: -; J gene: TRBJ1-4; clone size: -; CDR3 protein: ASSQRGGGIGEKLF
V gene: TRBV5-1; D gene: -; J gene: TRBJ2-3; clone size: once; CDR3 protein: ASSLALAGSPDTQY
V gene: TRBV5-1; D gene: -; J gene: TRBJ2-5; clone size: -; CDR3 protein: ASTLESGAETQY
V gene: TRBV21-1; D gene: -; J gene: TRBJ2-7; clone size: -; CDR3 protein: ASSVCRQRYEQY
V gene: TRBV5-1; D gene: -; J gene: TRBJ2-2; clone size: once; CDR3 protein: ASSLVDQSNTGELF
V gene: TRBV3-1/TRBV3-2; D gene: -; J gene: TRBJ1-6; clone size: -; CDR3 protein: ASSRAFNSPLH
V gene: TRBV10-3; D gene: TRBD1; J gene: TRBJ1-2; clone size: -; CDR3 protein: AISGADRDYGYT
V gene: TRBV18; D gene: -; J gene: TRBJ2-3; clone size: -; CDR3 protein: ASSQDTGPDTQY
V gene: TRBV6-2/TRBV6-3; D gene: -; J gene: TRBJ2-2; clone size: -; CDR3 protein: ASSSSFIGELF
V gene: TRBV11-2; D gene: TRBD2; J gene: TRBJ2-7; clone size: -; CDR3 protein: ASSPWTSLAYEQY
V gene: TRBV6-1; D gene: -; J gene: TRBJ1-5; clone size: -; CDR3 protein: ASSEDLDQPQH
V gene: TRBV18; D gene: -; J gene: TRBJ2-7; clone size: -; CDR3 protein: ASSPETGSSYEQY
V gene: TRBV5-4; D gene: TRBD2; J gene: TRBJ2-1; clone size: -; CDR3 protein: ASSLSGFRRGGNEQF
V gene: TRBV6-5; D gene: -; J gene: TRBJ2-1; clone size: -; CDR3 protein: ASSYTGDGGNEQF
V gene: TRBV15; D gene: -; J gene: TRBJ1-6; clone size: -; CDR3 protein: ATSRGRNSPLH
V gene: TRBV10-3; D gene: TRBD2; J gene: TRBJ2-1; clone size: -; CDR3 protein: AISESSSGRAGEQF
V gene: TRBV27; D gene: -; J gene: TRBJ2-7; clone size: -; CDR3 protein: ASTSYGHEQY
V gene: TRBV18; D gene: -; J gene: TRBJ1-4; clone size: -; CDR3 protein: ASSYDTFNEKLF
V gene: TRBV19; D gene: -; J gene: TRBJ2-1; clone size: -; CDR3 protein: ASSITVHNEQF
V gene: TRBV30; D gene: TRBD1; J gene: TRBJ1-1; clone size: -; CDR3 protein: ACPDRANTEAF
V gene: TRBV30; D gene: -; J gene: TRBJ1-2; clone size: -; CDR3 protein: AWIPLGIHYGYT
V gene: TRBV5-5; D gene: -; J gene: TRBJ1-5; clone size: -; CDR3 protein: ASSLYARDSNQPQH
V gene: TRBV7-9; D gene: TRBD1; J gene: TRBJ2-7; clone size: -; CDR3 protein: ASSPAEGTDHYEQY
V gene: TRBV19; D gene: -; J gene: TRBJ1-5; clone size: -; CDR3 protein: ASSNRIGDVQPQH
V gene: TRBV7-9; D gene: -; J gene: TRBJ2-2; clone size: -; CDR3 protein: ASSLGLSGSGELF
V gene: TRBV15; D gene: TRBD2; J gene: TRBJ2-3; clone size: -; CDR3 protein: ATSRDRGGSTDTQY
V gene: TRBV3-1/TRBV3-2; D gene: TRBD2; J gene: TRBJ2-3; clone size: -; CDR3 protein: ASSQEGIEREGPLDTQY
V gene: TRBV3-1/TRBV3-2; D gene: TRBD2; J gene: TRBJ2-1; clone size: -; CDR3 protein: ASSQARLAGGVYNEQF
V gene: TRBV7-9; D gene: -; J gene: TRBJ1-5; clone size: once; CDR3 protein: ASSLTNQPQH
V gene: TRBV2; D gene: TRBD1; J gene: TRBJ2-7; clone size: -; CDR3 protein: ASQGQTAYEQY
V gene: TRBV6-2/TRBV6-3; D gene: -; J gene: TRBJ2-7; clone size: -; CDR3 protein: ASSYSSGSYEQY
V gene: TRBV9; D gene: -; J gene: TRBJ2-1; clone size: -; CDR3 protein: ASSVGSLVGNEQF
V gene: TRBV3-1/TRBV3-2; D gene: -; J gene: TRBJ1-3; clone size: -; CDR3 protein: ASSPRASSNTIY